Below, 20 T cell receptor beta chains from the same sample are listed, as sequenced in a study of OX40 agonist ivuxolimab in advanced cancers. Produced via immunoSEQ multiplex PCR; TCRdb's table is partial and in-frame only. The repertoire holds 66,000 or so clones, with 65% to 85% as singletons. This specimen was CD4+ or CD8+ T cells sorted from blood, taken in a trial of the OX40 agonist ivuxolimab. Source of these receptors: an adult with an advanced solid tumor such as melanoma, head and neck, liver or kidney cancer.

The chain has TRBV5-1 and TRBJ1-4; D is undetermined. The germline V gene has CDR1 SGHRS and CDR2 YFSETQ. This CDR3 has 16 amino acids. V shed 4 bases and J shed 4 bases, with 17 bases lying between them. The CDR3 nucleotides are TGCGCCAGCAGCGCCAGCGGGTGGGCGTTTAATGAAAAACTGTTTTTT. Encoded protein: CASSASGWAFNEKLFF. The whole variable domain, remainder taken from reference TRBV5-1 and TRBJ1-4, is KAGVTQTPRYLIKTRGQQVTLSCSPISGHRSVSWYQQTPGQGLQFLFEYFSETQRNKGNFPGRFSGRQFSNSRSEMNVSTLELGDSALYLCASSASGWAFNEKLFFGSGTQLSVL.

V gene TRBV19 combines with J gene TRBJ2-6; a possible D gene is TRBD1 (7 bases). Germline CDR1 and CDR2: LNHDA and SQIVND (reference sequence). The CDR3 runs 20 residues. Trimming took off 0 bases at V and 4 bases at J, with 22 bases between the two ends. The CDR3 loop is CASSIDRGAGGLAGANVLTF. The CDR3 DNA is TGTGCCAGTAGTATAGATCGGGGAGCAGGGGGACTCGCCGGGGCCAACGTCCTGACTTTC. Together with reference TRBV19 and TRBJ2-6, the CDR3 gives the full variable domain: DGGITQSPKYLFRKEGQNVTLSCEQNLNHDAMYWYRQDPGQGLRLIYYSQIVNDFQKGDIAEGYSVSREKKESFPLTVTSAQKNPTAFYLCASSIDRGAGGLAGANVLTFGAGSRLTVL.

V is TRBV4-3 and J is TRBJ2-3, with a tentative D call TRBD2 (6 bases). The germline CDR1 and CDR2 sequences are LGHNA and YSLEER. V was shortened by 0 bases and J by 4 bases, with 14 bases between the two germline ends. The CDR3 spans 16 residues. This chain's CDR3 is CASSQDRDSGADTQYF. CDR3 nucleotide sequence: TGCGCCAGCAGCCAAGACCGGGACTCCGGAGCAGATACGCAGTATTTT.

This rearrangement joins TRBV5-1 to TRBJ2-1; either TRBD1 or TRBD2 may supply D (5 bases each). The germline V gene has CDR1 SGHRS and CDR2 YFSETQ. This CDR3 region has 16 residues. Trimming took 3 bases from V and 4 from J, leaving 17 bases between them. CDR3 sequence (DNA): TGCGCCAGCAGCTCCAACGTGGGGACCGGGTACAATGAGCAGTTCTTC. Translation: CASSSNVGTGYNEQFF.

V is TRBV5-1 and J is TRBJ2-3, with 8 bases that match TRBD1. CDR1 and CDR2 from the germline V gene are SGHRS and YFSETQ. Germline trimming cut 4 bases from V and 3 bases from J; bases unmatched to any gene: 7. The CDR3 loop spans 15 amino acids. CDR3 coding DNA: TGCGCCAGCAGCCCCCGGGACAGGAGGACAGATACGCAGTATTTT. It is translated as CASSPRDRRTDTQYF.

The chain employs TRBV29-1 and TRBJ1-1, with D possibly matching TRBD1 (6 bases). Trimming took 6 bases from V and 8 from J, leaving 16 bases between them. Germline CDR1 is SQVTM and CDR2 is ANQGSEA. The CDR3 sequence is 12 residues long. CDR3 bases: TGCAGCGTAGAAACAGGGCGCTCGGAAGCTTTCTTT. Translated: CSVETGRSEAFF.

This CDR3 is CASSEGASNTGELFF. For the CDR3, the DNA is TGCGCCAGCAGTGAGGGGGCCTCTAACACCGGGGAGCTGTTTTTT. J is TRBJ2-2 and V is TRBV10-1, with TRBD1 as a possible D gene (5 bases). This CDR3 has 15 amino acids. Looked up from germline, CDR1 is WNHNN and CDR2 is SYGVQD (reference sequence). The V gene lost 2 bases and the J gene lost 2 bases, with 9 bases spanning the gap.

The rearrangement uses TRBV6-5 and TRBJ1-5; the D is unclear. Germline V lookup: CDR1 MNHEY, CDR2 SVGAGI. The CDR3 contains 15 residues. Trimming removed 2 bases at V and 5 bases at J, with 13 bases between. The CDR3 coding sequence is TGTGCCAGCAGTTACGGAGCGCAGGCGGATCAGCCCCAGCATTTT. This encodes CASSYGAQADQPQHF.

This rearrangement joins TRBV6-6 to TRBJ2-2, with TRBD2 as a possible D gene (6 bases). The V end lost 7 bases, the J end lost 4 bases, and 16 bases lay between the germline ends. The CDR3 length is 15 residues. The germline V gene encodes CDR1 MNHNY and CDR2 SVGAGI (reference sequence). CDR3 sequence: CASNGTPGLTGELFF. The CDR3, as DNA: TGTGCCAGCAACGGGACTCCGGGCCTCACCGGGGAGCTGTTTTTT.

The chain couples TRBV2 to TRBJ1-1; D is unresolved. Germline lookup yields CDR1 SNHLY and CDR2 FYNNEI. This CDR3 is 12 amino acids long. V gave up 8 bases and J gave up 1 base, with 8 bases separating them. DNA for the CDR3: TGTGCCAGCGGGCGGGCGAACACTGAAGCTTTCTTT. Translation gives CASGRANTEAFF.

This clone was seen just once. This rearrangement joins TRBV2 to TRBJ1-1; 9 nucleotides match TRBD1. The germline CDR1 and CDR2 sequences are SNHLY and FYNNEI. The CDR3 is 15 amino acids. V dropped 7 bases and J dropped 0; count of bases not matched to a gene: 6. The CDR3 loop reads CASTPGDRVNTEAFF. The CDR3, as DNA: TGTGCCAGCACCCCCGGGGACAGGGTGAACACTGAAGCTTTCTTT.

This chain connects TRBV18 to TRBJ1-2; 9 bases match TRBD1. The CDR3 totals 14 residues. Germline V CDR1 and CDR2: KGHSH, LQKENI. V gave up 5 bases and J gave up 8 bases; unmatched junction bases: 9. In DNA, the CDR3 is TGTGCCAGCTCAAATACAGGGGGCGGAGAAGGCTACACCTTC. Residues: CASSNTGGGEGYTF.

The gene calls are TRBV29-1 and TRBJ1-5; 8 bases are shared with TRBD1. This CDR3 has 13 amino acids. Germline V lookup: CDR1 SQVTM, CDR2 ANQGSEA. J lost 7 bases, V lost 6 bases, and 8 bases had no gene match. This chain's CDR3 is CSVRQGARQPQHF. Written as DNA, the CDR3 is TGCAGCGTACGCCAGGGGGCGCGGCAGCCCCAGCATTTT.

The chain uses TRBV25-1 and TRBJ2-7, with TRBD2 matching over 7 bases. V was clipped by 4 bases and J by 4 bases; unmatched bases: 1. The germline V gene has CDR1 MGHDK and CDR2 SYGVNS. The CDR3 extends over 12 amino acids. The CDR3 region is CASSASGYEQYF. DNA for the CDR3: TGTGCCAGCAGTGCTAGCGGATACGAGCAGTACTTC.

The chain joins TRBV6-1 to TRBJ2-5; 7 nucleotides line up with TRBD1. The junction had 6 bases not matched to a gene; V was cut back by 6 bases and J by 2 bases. The CDR3 runs to 14 residues. Germline assignment: CDR1 MNHNS and CDR2 SASEGT. The CDR3 loop reads CASRSTGVQETQYF. The CDR3 coding sequence is TGTGCCAGCAGAAGTACAGGGGTGCAAGAGACCCAGTACTTC.

The CDR3 reads CASSPPGPFTYEQYF. The DNA of the CDR3 is TGTGCCAGCAGCCCCCCGGGTCCTTTTACTTACGAGCAGTACTTC. The gene calls are TRBV7-9 and TRBJ2-7; D unresolved. This CDR3 comprises 15 residues. Per germline, CDR1 SEHNR and CDR2 FQNEAQ (reference sequence). With 5 bases removed from V and 4 bases from J, the gap between germline ends came to 18 bases.

This clone has a count of ten or more. J is TRBJ1-2 and V is TRBV4-3; D is unclear. V lost 0 bases and J 4 bases, leaving 12 bases between the germline ends. The CDR3 has 15 amino acids. The germline CDR1 and CDR2 sequences are LGHNA and YSLEER. CDR3 DNA: TGCGCCAGCAGCCAAGATTTTTCCTTACGCTATGGCTACACCTTC. Translation: CASSQDFSLRYGYTF.

The V gene is TRBV5-6, the J gene TRBJ2-2; 8 bases match TRBD1. CDR1 and CDR2 from the germline V gene are SGHDT and YYEEEE. This CDR3 has 16 amino acids. The J segment lost 3 bases and the V segment lost 2 bases, leaving 6 bases of the junction unmatched. DNA for the CDR3: TGTGCCAGCAGCTTACTCGGACAGGGAGACACCGGGGAGCTGTTTTTT. As protein: CASSLLGQGDTGELFF.

V usage is TRBV7-2 and J usage is TRBJ2-3; D call uncertain. The CDR3 contains 14 residues. Germline assignment: CDR1 SGHTA and CDR2 FQGNSA. Trimming left V 6 bases short and J 4 bases short, with 14 bases between. CDR3 coding DNA: TGTGCCAGCAGACAAAATATCTCTCCAGATACGCAGTATTTT. It is translated as CASRQNISPDTQYF.

V and J are TRBV2 and TRBJ1-1, with unresolved D. V was clipped by 7 bases and J by 0 bases, with 12 bases between them. There are 14 residues in the CDR3. Germline values: CDR1 SNHLY, CDR2 FYNNEI. CDR3 in amino acids: CASILGQLNTEAFF. The CDR3 DNA reads TGTGCCAGCATCCTCGGGCAGTTGAACACTGAAGCTTTCTTT.